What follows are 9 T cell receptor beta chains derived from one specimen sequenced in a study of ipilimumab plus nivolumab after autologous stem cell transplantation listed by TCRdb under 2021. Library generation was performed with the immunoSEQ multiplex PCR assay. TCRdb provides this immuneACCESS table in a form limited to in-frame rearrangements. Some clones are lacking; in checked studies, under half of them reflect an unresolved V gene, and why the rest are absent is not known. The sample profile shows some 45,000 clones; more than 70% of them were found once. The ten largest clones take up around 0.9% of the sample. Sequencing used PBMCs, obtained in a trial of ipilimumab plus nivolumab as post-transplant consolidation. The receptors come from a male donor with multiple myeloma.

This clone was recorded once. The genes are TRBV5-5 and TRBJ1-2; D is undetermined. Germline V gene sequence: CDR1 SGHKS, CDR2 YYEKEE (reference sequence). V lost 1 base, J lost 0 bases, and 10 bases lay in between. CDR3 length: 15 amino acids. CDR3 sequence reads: CASSLTRETNYGYTF. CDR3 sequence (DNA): TGTGCCAGCAGCTTGACGAGGGAAACTAACTATGGCTACACCTTC.

The CDR3 here is CASSLGQVYEQYF. Written as DNA, the CDR3 is TGTGCCAGCAGTTTGGGACAGGTTTACGAGCAGTACTTC. The rearrangement uses TRBV27 and TRBJ2-7, with 8 bases fitting TRBD1. J was trimmed by 4 bases and V by 3 bases; bases with no gene match: 2. Per germline, CDR1 MNHEY and CDR2 SMNVEV (reference sequence). There are 13 residues in the CDR3.

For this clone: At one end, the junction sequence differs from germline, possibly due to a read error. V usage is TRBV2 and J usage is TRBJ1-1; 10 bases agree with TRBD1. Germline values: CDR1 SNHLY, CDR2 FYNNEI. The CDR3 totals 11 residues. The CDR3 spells CASRGTGEPYF. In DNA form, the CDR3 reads TGTGCCAGCAGGGGGACAGGGGAACCGTACTTT.

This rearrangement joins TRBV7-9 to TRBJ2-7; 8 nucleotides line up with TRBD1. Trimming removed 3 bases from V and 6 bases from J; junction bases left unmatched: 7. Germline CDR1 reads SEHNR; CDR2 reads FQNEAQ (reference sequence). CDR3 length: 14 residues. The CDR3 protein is CASSFGQGAFEQYF. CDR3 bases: TGTGCCAGCAGCTTCGGCCAGGGGGCCTTCGAGCAGTACTTC.

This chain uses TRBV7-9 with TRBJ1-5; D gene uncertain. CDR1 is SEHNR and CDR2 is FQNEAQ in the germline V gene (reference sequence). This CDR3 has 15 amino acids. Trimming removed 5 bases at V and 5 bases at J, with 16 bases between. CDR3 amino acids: CASSPTVTGDQPQHF. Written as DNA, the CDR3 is TGTGCCAGCAGCCCTACCGTCACCGGGGATCAGCCCCAGCATTTT.

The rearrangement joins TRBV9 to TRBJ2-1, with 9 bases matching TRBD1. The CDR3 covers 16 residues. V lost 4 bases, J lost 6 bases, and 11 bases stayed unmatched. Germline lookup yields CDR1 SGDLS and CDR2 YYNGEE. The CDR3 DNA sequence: TGTGCCAGCAGCCTCATTGGGGACAGGGCGGGCAATGAGCAGTTCTTC. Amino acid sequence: CASSLIGDRAGNEQFF. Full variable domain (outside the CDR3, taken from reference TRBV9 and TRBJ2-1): DSGVTQTPKHLITATGQRVTLRCSPRSGDLSVYWYQQSLDQGLQFLIQYYNGEERAKGNILERFSAQQFPDLHSELNLSSLELGDSALYFCASSLIGDRAGNEQFFGPGTRLTVL.

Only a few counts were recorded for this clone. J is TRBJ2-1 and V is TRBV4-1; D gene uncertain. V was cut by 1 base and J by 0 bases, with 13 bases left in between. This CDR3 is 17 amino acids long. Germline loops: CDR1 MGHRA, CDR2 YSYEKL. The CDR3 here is CASSQVLATDSYNEQFF. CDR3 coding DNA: TGCGCCAGCAGCCAAGTCTTAGCAACAGACTCCTACAATGAGCAGTTCTTC.

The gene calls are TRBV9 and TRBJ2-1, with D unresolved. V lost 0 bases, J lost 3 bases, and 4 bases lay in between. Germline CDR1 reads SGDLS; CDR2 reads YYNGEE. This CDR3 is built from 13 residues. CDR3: CASSVADYNEQFF. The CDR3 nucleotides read TGTGCCAGCAGCGTAGCGGACTACAATGAGCAGTTCTTC.

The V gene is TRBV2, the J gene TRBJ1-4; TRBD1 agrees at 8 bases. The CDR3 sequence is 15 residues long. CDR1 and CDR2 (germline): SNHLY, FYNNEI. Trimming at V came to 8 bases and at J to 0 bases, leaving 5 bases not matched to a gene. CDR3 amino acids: CASGPQGATNEKLFF. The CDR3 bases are TGTGCCAGCGGGCCACAGGGGGCAACTAATGAAAAACTGTTTTTT.